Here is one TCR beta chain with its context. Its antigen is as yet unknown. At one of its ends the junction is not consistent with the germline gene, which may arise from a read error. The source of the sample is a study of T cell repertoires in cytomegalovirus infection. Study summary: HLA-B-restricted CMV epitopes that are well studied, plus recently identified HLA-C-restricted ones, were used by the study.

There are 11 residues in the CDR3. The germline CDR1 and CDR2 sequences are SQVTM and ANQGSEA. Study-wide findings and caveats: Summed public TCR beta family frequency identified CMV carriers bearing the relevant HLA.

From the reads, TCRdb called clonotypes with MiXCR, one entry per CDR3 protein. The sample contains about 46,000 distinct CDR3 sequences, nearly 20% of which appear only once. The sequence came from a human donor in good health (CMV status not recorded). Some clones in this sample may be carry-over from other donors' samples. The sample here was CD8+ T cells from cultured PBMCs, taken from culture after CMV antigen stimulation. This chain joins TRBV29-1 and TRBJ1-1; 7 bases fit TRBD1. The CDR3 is CSAGTGTVTTF. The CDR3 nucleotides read TGCAGCGCCGGAACCGGGACAGTAACGACGTTT. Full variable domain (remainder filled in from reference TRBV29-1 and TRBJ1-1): SAVISQKPSRDICQRGTSLTIQCQVDSQVTMMFWYRQQPGQSLTLIATANQGSEATYESGFVIDKFPISRPNLTFSTLTVSNMSPEDSSIYLCSAGTGTVTTFGQGTRLTVV.